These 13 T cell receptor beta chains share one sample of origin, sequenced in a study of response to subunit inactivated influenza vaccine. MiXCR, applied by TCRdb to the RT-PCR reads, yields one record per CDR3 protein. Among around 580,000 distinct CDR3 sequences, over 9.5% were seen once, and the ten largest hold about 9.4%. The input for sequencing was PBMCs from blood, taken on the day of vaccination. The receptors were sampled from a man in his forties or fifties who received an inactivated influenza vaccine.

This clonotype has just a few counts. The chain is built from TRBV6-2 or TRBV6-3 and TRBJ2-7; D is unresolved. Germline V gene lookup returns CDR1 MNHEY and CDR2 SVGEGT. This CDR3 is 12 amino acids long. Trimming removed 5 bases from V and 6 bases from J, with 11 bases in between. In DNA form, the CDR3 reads TGTGCCAGCAGTGATTCTTTAGGCGAGCAGTACTTC. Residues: CASSDSLGEQYF.

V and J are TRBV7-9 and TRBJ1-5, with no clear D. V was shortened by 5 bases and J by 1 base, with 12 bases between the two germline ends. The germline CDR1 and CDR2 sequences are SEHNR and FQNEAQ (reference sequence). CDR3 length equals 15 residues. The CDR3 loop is CASSPIGGSNQPQHF. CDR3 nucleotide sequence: TGTGCCAGCAGCCCAATTGGAGGGAGCAATCAGCCCCAGCATTTT.

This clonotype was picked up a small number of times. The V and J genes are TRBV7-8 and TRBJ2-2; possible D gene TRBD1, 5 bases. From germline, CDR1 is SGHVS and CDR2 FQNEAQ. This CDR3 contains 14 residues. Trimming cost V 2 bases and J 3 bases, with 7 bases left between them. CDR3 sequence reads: CASSLQGHTGELFF. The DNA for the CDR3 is TGTGCCAGCAGCTTACAGGGCCACACCGGGGAGCTGTTTTTT.

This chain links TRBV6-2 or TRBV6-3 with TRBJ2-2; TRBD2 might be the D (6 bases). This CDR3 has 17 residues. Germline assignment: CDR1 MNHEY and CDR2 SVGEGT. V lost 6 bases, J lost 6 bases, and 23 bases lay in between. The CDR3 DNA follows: TGTGCCAGCAGCCGGGACTTCCCATTCCTTGGGGCCGGGGAGCTGTTTTTT. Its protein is CASSRDFPFLGAGELFF.

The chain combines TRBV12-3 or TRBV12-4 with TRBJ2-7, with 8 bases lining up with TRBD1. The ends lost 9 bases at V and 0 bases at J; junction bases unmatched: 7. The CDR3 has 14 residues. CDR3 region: CASSRGQDSYEQYF. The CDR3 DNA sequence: TGTGCCAGTTCCAGGGGGCAGGACTCCTACGAGCAGTACTTC.

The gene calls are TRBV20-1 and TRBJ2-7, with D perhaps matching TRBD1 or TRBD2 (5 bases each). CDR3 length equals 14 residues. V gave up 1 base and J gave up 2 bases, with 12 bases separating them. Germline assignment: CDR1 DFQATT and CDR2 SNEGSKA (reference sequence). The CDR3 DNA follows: TGCAGTGCTAGAGGGGGGAGAGGACCCTACGAGCAGTACTTC. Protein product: CSARGGRGPYEQYF.

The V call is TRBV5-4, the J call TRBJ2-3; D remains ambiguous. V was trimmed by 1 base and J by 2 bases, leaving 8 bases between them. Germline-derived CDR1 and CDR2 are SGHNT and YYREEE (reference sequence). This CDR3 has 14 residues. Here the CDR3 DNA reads TGTGCCAGCAGCTTGAACGGAAACACAGATACGCAGTATTTT. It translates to CASSLNGNTDTQYF.

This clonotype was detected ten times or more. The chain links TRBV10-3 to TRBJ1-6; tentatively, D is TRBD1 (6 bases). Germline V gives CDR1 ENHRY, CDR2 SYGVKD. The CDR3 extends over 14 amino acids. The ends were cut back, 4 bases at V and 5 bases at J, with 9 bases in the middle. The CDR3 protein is CAISVGGDNSPLHF. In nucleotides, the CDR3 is TGTGCCATCAGTGTAGGGGGGGATAATTCACCCCTCCACTTT.

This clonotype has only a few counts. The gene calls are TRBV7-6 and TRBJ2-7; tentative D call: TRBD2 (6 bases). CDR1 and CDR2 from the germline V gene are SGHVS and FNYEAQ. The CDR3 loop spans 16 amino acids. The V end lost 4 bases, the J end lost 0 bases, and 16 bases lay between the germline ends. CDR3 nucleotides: TGTGCCAGCAGCTCCGGGCTACGGGGGAGCTCCTACGAGCAGTACTTC. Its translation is CASSSGLRGSSYEQYF.

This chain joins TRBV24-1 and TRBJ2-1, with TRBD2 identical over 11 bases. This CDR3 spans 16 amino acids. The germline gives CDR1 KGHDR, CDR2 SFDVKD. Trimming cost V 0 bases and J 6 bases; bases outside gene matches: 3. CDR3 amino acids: CATSDLSSGRTNEQFF. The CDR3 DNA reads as TGTGCCACCAGTGATTTGTCTAGCGGGAGGACCAATGAGCAGTTCTTC.

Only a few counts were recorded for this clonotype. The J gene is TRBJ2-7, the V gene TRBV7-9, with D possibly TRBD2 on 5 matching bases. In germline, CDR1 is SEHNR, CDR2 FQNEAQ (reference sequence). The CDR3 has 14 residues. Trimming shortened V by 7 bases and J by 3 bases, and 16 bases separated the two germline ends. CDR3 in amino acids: CASTLSAGVYEQYF. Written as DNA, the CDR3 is TGTGCCAGCACCCTTAGCGCAGGAGTCTACGAGCAGTACTTC. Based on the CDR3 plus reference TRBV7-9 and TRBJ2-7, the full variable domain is DTGVSQNPRHKITKRGQNVTFRCDPISEHNRLYWYRQTLGQGPEFLTYFQNEAQLEKSRLLSDRFSAERPKGSFSTLEIQRTEQGDSAMYLCASTLSAGVYEQYFGPGTRLTVT.

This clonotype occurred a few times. CDR3 amino acids: CASSPLQGPSTDTQYF. The CDR3 coding sequence is TGTGCCAGCAGCCCATTACAGGGTCCCTCCACAGATACGCAGTATTTT. The chain links TRBV6-1 to TRBJ2-3, with D possibly being TRBD1 (6 bases). Germline values: CDR1 MNHNS, CDR2 SASEGT. The CDR3 has 16 residues. Trimming cost V 6 bases and J 2 bases, with 18 bases left between them.

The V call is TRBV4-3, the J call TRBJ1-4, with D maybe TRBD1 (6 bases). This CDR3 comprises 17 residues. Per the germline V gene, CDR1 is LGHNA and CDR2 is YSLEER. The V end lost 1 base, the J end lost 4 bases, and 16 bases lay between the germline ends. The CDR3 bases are TGCGCCAGCAGCCAAGGGTTGTCGGGGGCTTTTAATGAAAAACTGTTTTTT. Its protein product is CASSQGLSGAFNEKLFF.